Shown below are 2 T cell receptor beta chains from a single sample sequenced in a study of STAT5B mutations in CD4+ large granular lymphocyte leukemia. Some clones are missing from TCRdb's copy, which holds only in-frame ones; the method was immunoSEQ multiplex PCR. Found here are about 25,000 clones, roughly 79% of them singletons; the top ten hold around 0.33%. The sample comprised CD4+ T cells from blood buffy coats. Source of these receptors: a human donor in good health.

Only one count was recorded for this clone. This rearrangement joins TRBV6-6 to TRBJ2-7; 8 bases map to TRBD2. V gave up 0 bases and J gave up 2 bases; unmatched junction bases: 6. This CDR3 region has 16 residues. Germline CDR1 MNHNY, CDR2 SVGAGI (reference sequence). The CDR3, as DNA: TGTGCCAGCAGTTACTCGAAGCGGGAGCTCCCCTACGAGCAGTACTTC. It translates to CASSYSKRELPYEQYF.

The chain employs TRBV28 and TRBJ1-1; D is ambiguous. The germline V gene encodes CDR1 MDHEN and CDR2 SYDVKM. This CDR3 is built from 13 residues. The V end lost 10 bases, the J end lost 1 base, and 13 bases lay between the germline ends. For the CDR3, the DNA is TGTGCCACACTTGGACCGCCGAACACTGAAGCTTTCTTT. Its protein product is CATLGPPNTEAFF.